These 18 T cell receptor beta chains were sequenced from one sample in a study of blood T cell repertoires in COVID-19. Produced via immunoSEQ multiplex PCR; TCRdb's table is partial and in-frame only. The sample holds approximately 220,000 clones, around 82% seen once. Sequenced material: PBMCs or T cells enriched from blood (not recorded which). Receptor source: a woman aged 40 to 49 who had been exposed to COVID-19.

V usage is TRBV4-3 and J usage is TRBJ1-2; D is possibly TRBD1 (6 bases). V was cut by 0 bases and J by 4 bases, with 12 bases left in between. Per the germline V gene, CDR1 is LGHNA and CDR2 is YSLEER. This CDR3 has 15 amino acids. The CDR3 sequence is CASSQDRRGGYGYTF. The CDR3 region has the DNA TGCGCCAGCAGCCAAGATCGCAGGGGCGGCTATGGCTACACCTTC.

The chain combines TRBV7-8 with TRBJ2-2, with D possibly being TRBD2 (5 bases). The V gene's germline CDR1 is SGHVS and CDR2 FQNEAQ. The CDR3 sequence is 16 residues long. V was cut by 5 bases and J by 1 base, with 14 bases left in between. The CDR3 here is CASSLDTGLNTGELFF. DNA for the CDR3: TGTGCCAGCAGCCTCGATACGGGGTTGAACACCGGGGAGCTGTTTTTT.

This rearrangement joins TRBV4-3 to TRBJ1-6, with D unresolved. The CDR3 is 13 amino acids. Germline CDR1 LGHNA, CDR2 YSLEER. The ends were cut back, 0 bases at V and 16 bases at J, with 13 bases in the middle. DNA of the CDR3: TGCGCCAGCAGCCAAGATCGCCAGGCGATTCTCCACTTT. The encoded protein is CASSQDRQAILHF.

In DNA form, the CDR3 reads TGTGCCAGCTCACCCACCACAGGGTCAGAAGGAAACACCATATATTTT. The encoded protein is CASSPTTGSEGNTIYF. The chain employs TRBV18 and TRBJ1-3; tentative D call: TRBD1 (6 bases). Trimming pared 3 bases from V and 4 bases from J, leaving 16 bases between. This CDR3 region has 16 residues. CDR1 KGHSH and CDR2 LQKENI come from the germline V gene.

The chain combines TRBV29-1 with TRBJ1-2; possible D gene TRBD1, 6 bases. The CDR3 runs to 11 residues. The V end was cut by 3 bases, the J end by 4 bases, with 6 bases between. The V gene's germline CDR1 is SQVTM and CDR2 ANQGSEA. The CDR3 loop is CSVEGAYGYTF. CDR3 DNA sequence: TGCAGCGTTGAGGGGGCCTATGGCTACACCTTC.

The V and J genes are TRBV10-3 and TRBJ1-2; D possibly corresponds to TRBD1 (6 bases). The germline V gene has CDR1 ENHRY and CDR2 SYGVKD. CDR3 length equals 14 residues. V lost 3 bases and J 8 bases, leaving 16 bases between the germline ends. CDR3 amino acids: CAISDQAGQRGYTF. The CDR3 DNA reads TGTGCCATCAGTGACCAGGCCGGACAGCGGGGCTACACCTTC.

This chain uses TRBV19 with TRBJ2-1, with 7 bases aligning to TRBD2. The CDR3 sequence is 14 residues long. Per the germline V gene, CDR1 is LNHDA and CDR2 is SQIVND (reference sequence). V lost 9 bases to trimming and J lost 10 bases; unmatched junction nucleotides: 15. The CDR3 sequence: CASQGGTGAREQFF. As DNA, the CDR3 is TGTGCCAGCCAGGGAGGGACCGGGGCTCGGGAGCAGTTCTTC. The whole variable domain, remainder taken from reference TRBV19 and TRBJ2-1, is DGGITQSPKYLFRKEGQNVTLSCEQNLNHDAMYWYRQDPGQGLRLIYYSQIVNDFQKGDIAEGYSVSREKKESFPLTVTSAQKNPTAFYLCASQGGTGAREQFFGPGTRLTVL.

The chain uses TRBV3-1 (or the pseudogene TRBV3-2) and TRBJ1-1; weak D call: TRBD1 (5 bases). This CDR3 has 17 amino acids. V was pared by 3 bases and J by 1 base, with 18 bases between. Germline CDR1 LGHDT, CDR2 YNNKEL (reference sequence). The CDR3 sequence: CASSQGHPGWGNTEAFF. CDR3 DNA sequence: TGTGCCAGCAGCCAGGGGCACCCAGGGTGGGGGAACACTGAAGCTTTCTTT.

About this clone: Mismatch with germline at one junction end may stem from a read error. This chain links TRBV9 with TRBJ2-3, with 9 bases that match TRBD2. CDR3 size: 15 residues. Germline V gene sequence: CDR1 SGDLS, CDR2 YYNGEE. CDR3 in amino acids: CASSPKTSGTDTQCF. The CDR3, as DNA: TGTGCCAGCAGCCCCAAGACTAGCGGCACAGATACGCAGTGTTTT.

This clone was seen only a few times. V gene TRBV6-1 combines with J gene TRBJ2-3, with 11 bases lining up with TRBD1. The ends lost 1 base at V and 4 bases at J; junction bases unmatched: 1. Germline V gene lookup returns CDR1 MNHNS and CDR2 SASEGT. This CDR3 contains 15 residues. The CDR3 region is CASSEGTGGSDTQYF. CDR3 bases: TGTGCCAGCAGTGAAGGGACAGGGGGCTCAGATACGCAGTATTTT.

This clone was seen just once. This chain's CDR3 is CASRLGLGQPQHF. CDR3 coding DNA: TGTGCCAGTAGGCTCGGGTTAGGACAGCCCCAGCATTTT. The chain is built from TRBV6-5 and TRBJ1-5; D call uncertain. Trimming took off 9 bases at V and 7 bases at J, with 16 bases between the two ends. Germline V CDR1 and CDR2: MNHEY, SVGAGI. The CDR3 runs 13 residues.

This clone was detected only a few times. CDR3 region: CSVELPGLDTQYF. The CDR3 nucleotides read TGCAGCGTTGAGTTGCCGGGGTTGGATACGCAGTATTTT. This chain joins TRBV29-1 and TRBJ2-3; D is perhaps TRBD2 (5 bases). V shed 3 bases and J shed 6 bases, with 13 bases lying between them. The CDR3 is 13 amino acids. From germline, CDR1 is SQVTM and CDR2 ANQGSEA.

This clone has more than one count but fewer than ten. The J gene is TRBJ1-1, the V gene TRBV18; D gene uncertain. V was clipped by 2 bases and J by 5 bases, with 24 bases between them. The CDR3 has 18 residues. Per germline, CDR1 KGHSH and CDR2 LQKENI. The CDR3 region is CASSPIPVSTGTGTEAFF. The CDR3 DNA is TGTGCCAGCTCACCAATCCCGGTTTCAACGGGAACGGGAACTGAAGCTTTCTTT. Combining the CDR3 with reference TRBV18 and TRBJ1-1 gives the whole variable domain NAGVMQNPRHLVRRRGQEARLRCSPMKGHSHVYWYRQLPEEGLKFMVYLQKENIIDESGMPKERFSAEFPKEGPSILRIQQVVRGDSAAYFCASSPIPVSTGTGTEAFFGQGTRLTVV.

V gene TRBV9 combines with J gene TRBJ1-2; D is unresolved. V shed 0 bases and J shed 3 bases, with 6 bases lying between them. Germline-derived CDR1 and CDR2 are SGDLS and YYNGEE. The CDR3 length is 13 residues. The CDR3 loop is CASSVDGDYGYTF. The CDR3 DNA is TGTGCCAGCAGCGTAGACGGTGACTATGGCTACACCTTC.

This clone was counted a single time. The CDR3 bases are TGCGCCAGCAGCTCCTCTTTAGCGGGGGGGTCGTACGAGCAGTACTTC. Its protein is CASSSSLAGGSYEQYF. This sequence joins TRBV5-1 and TRBJ2-7; 11 bases fit TRBD2. Germline V gene lookup returns CDR1 SGHRS and CDR2 YFSETQ. The V segment lost 3 bases and the J segment 4 bases; nucleotides outside the gene matches: 9. The length of the CDR3 is 16 residues.

The chain joins TRBV7-2 to TRBJ1-1; a possible D gene is TRBD1 (6 bases). The CDR3 runs 14 residues. Trimming took off 5 bases at V and 1 base at J, with 11 bases between the two ends. Germline assignment: CDR1 SGHTA and CDR2 FQGNSA. The CDR3 DNA sequence: TGTGCCAGCAGCAATTTGGGACAGAACACTGAAGCTTTCTTT. Amino acids: CASSNLGQNTEAFF.

This clone occurred once. The V call is TRBV3-1 (or the pseudogene TRBV3-2), the J call TRBJ1-3; D remains ambiguous. V gave up 5 bases and J gave up 8 bases, with 19 bases separating them. This CDR3 spans 15 amino acids. Germline V lookup: CDR1 LGHDT, CDR2 YNNKEL (reference sequence). CDR3 DNA sequence: TGTGCCAGCAGCACTAGGAGAGCACAGTGGGACACCATATATTTT. It is translated as CASSTRRAQWDTIYF.

Only a few counts were recorded for this clone. The chain links TRBV28 to TRBJ1-1, with no clear D. CDR3 length: 13 residues. Germline V gene sequence: CDR1 MDHEN, CDR2 SYDVKM. Trimming pared 3 bases from V and 3 bases from J, leaving 8 bases between. For the CDR3, the DNA is TGTGCCAGCAGTTTCCAGACATACACTGAAGCTTTCTTT. It encodes CASSFQTYTEAFF.